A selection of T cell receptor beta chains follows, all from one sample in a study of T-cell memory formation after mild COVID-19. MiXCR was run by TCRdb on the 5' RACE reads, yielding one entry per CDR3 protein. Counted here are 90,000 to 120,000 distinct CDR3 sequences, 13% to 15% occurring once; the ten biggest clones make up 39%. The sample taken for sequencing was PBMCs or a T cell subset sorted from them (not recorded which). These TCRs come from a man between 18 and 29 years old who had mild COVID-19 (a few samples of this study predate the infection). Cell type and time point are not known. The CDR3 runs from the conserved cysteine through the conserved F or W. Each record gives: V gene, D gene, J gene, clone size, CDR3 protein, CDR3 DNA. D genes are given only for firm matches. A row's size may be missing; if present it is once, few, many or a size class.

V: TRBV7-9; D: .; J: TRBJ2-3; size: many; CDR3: CAGGAASSVNTQYF; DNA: TGTGCCGGGGGGGCAGCCTCTAGCGTGAATACGCAGTATTTT
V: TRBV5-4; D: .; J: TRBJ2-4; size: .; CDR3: CASSFGPGENIQYF; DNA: .
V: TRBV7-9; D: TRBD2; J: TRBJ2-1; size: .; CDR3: CASSTSGGPTSYNEQFF; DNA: TGTGCCAGCAGCACTAGCGGGGGCCCTACCTCCTACAATGAGCAGTTCTTC
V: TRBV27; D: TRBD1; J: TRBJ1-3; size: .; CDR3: CASSPGTASGNTIYF; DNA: TGTGCCAGCAGTCCAGGGACAGCCTCTGGAAACACCATATATTTT
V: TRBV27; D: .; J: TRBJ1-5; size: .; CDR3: CASSQSRDPPSNQPQHF; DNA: TGTGCCAGCAGTCAAAGCAGGGACCCTCCTAGCAATCAGCCCCAGCATTTT
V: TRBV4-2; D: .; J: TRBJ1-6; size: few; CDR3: CASSQEGAAGVSPLHF; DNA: TGTGCCAGCAGCCAAGAGGGCGCGGCAGGAGTTTCACCCCTCCACTTT
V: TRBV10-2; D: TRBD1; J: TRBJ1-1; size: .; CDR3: CASSETLTSWDRDDTEAFF; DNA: TGCGCCAGCAGTGAGACCTTGACCTCTTGGGACAGGGACGACACTGAAGCTTTCTTT
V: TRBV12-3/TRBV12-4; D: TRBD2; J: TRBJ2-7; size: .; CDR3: CASRAGGQKQYF; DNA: TGTGCCAGCAGAGCGGGGGGTCAGAAGCAGTACTTC
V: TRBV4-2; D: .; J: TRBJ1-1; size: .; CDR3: CASSQDPHNTEAFF; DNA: TGTGCCAGCAGCCAAGACCCTCACAACACTGAAGCTTTCTTT
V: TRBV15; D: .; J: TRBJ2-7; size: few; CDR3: CATSRTTGYEQYF; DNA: TGTGCCACCAGCAGAACGACGGGCTACGAGCAGTACTTC
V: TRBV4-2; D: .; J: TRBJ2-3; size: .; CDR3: CASSQAPSEATDTQYF; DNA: TGTGCCAGCAGCCAAGCCCCGTCGGAGGCTACAGATACGCAGTATTTT
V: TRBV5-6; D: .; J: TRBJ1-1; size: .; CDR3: CAGSFQGFTEAFF; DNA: TGTGCCGGCAGCTTCCAGGGGTTCACTGAAGCTTTCTTT
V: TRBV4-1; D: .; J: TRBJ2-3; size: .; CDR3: CASSQDPVGADTDTQYF; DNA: TGCGCCAGCAGCCAAGATCCCGTGGGGGCTGACACAGATACGCAGTATTTT
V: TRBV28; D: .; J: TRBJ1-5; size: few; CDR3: CASILGAGLQPQHF; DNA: TGTGCCAGCATCTTGGGTGCAGGGCTCCAGCCCCAGCATTTT
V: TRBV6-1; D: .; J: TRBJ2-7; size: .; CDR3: CASTQLDYRVREQYF; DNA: TGTGCCAGCACCCAATTGGACTACAGGGTCCGCGAGCAGTACTTC
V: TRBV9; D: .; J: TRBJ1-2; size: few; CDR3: CASSVGTYGYTF; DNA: TGTGCCAGCAGCGTAGGGACCTATGGCTACACCTTC
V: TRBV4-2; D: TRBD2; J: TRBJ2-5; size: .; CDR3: CASSQEETSGGETQYF; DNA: TGTGCCAGCAGCCAAGAAGAGACTAGCGGGGGGGAGACCCAGTACTTC
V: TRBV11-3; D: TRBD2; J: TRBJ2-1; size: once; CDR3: CASSSGETSGDEQFF; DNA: TGTGCCAGCAGCTCAGGGGAGACTAGCGGTGATGAGCAGTTCTTC
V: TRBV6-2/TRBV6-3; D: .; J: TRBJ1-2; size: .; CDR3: CASRRATVHGYTF; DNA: TGTGCCAGCCGAAGAGCGACAGTCCATGGCTACACCTTC
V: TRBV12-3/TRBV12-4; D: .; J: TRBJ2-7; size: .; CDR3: CASSLAAFEQYF; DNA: TGTGCCAGCAGTTTAGCAGCCTTCGAGCAGTACTTC
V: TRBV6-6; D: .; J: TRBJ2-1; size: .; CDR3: CASGWGNEQFF; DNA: TGTGCCAGCGGGTGGGGAAATGAGCAGTTCTTC
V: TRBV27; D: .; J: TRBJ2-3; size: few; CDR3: CASSFVGGTDTQYF; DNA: TGTGCCAGCAGTTTCGTGGGTGGCACAGATACGCAGTATTTT
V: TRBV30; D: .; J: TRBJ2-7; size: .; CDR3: CAWSGVVGSDYEQYF; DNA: TGTGCCTGGAGTGGGGTGGTGGGATCGGACTACGAGCAGTACTTC
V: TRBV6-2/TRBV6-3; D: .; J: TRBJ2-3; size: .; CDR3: CASRSLVGTDTQYF; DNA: TGTGCCAGCAGGTCACTAGTCGGCACAGATACGCAGTATTTT
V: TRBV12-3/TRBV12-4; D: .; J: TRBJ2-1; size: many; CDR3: CASTPVGGSHREQFF; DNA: TGTGCCAGTACCCCCGTAGGGGGTTCCCACCGTGAGCAGTTCTTC
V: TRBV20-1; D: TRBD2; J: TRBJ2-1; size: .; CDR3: CSAREGLAGDVYNEQFF; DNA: TGCAGTGCTAGAGAGGGTTTAGCGGGGGACGTATACAATGAGCAGTTCTTC
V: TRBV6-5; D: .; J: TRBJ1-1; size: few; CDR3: CASTESGLNTEAFF; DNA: TGTGCCAGCACCGAGTCGGGTTTGAACACTGAAGCTTTCTTT
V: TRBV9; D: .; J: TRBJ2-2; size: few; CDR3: CASSTETGELFF; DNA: TGTGCCAGCAGCACAGAAACCGGGGAGCTGTTTTTT
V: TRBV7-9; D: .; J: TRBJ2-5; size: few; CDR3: CASSLPDQEETQYF; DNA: TGTGCCAGCAGCTTGCCTGACCAGGAAGAGACCCAGTACTTC
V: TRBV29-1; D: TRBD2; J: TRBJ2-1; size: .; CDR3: CSSLPGWGLAGRGEQFF; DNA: TGCAGCTCATTACCGGGATGGGGACTAGCGGGAAGGGGTGAGCAGTTCTTC
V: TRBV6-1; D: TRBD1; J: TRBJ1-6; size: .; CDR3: CAGSGTGMKGSYNSPLHF; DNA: TGTGCCGGCTCCGGGACAGGGATGAAGGGCTCCTATAATTCACCCCTCCACTTT
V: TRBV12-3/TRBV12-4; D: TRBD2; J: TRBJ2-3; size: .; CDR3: CASSLGLAVSTDTQYF; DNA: TGTGCCAGCAGCCTAGGGCTAGCGGTTAGCACAGATACGCAGTATTTT
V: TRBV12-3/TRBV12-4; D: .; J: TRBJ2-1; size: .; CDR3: CASSLPGEQFF; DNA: TGTGCCAGTTCTCTCCCCGGGGAGCAGTTCTTC
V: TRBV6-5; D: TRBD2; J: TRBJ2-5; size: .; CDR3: CASSYLTSGDETQYF; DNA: TGTGCCAGCAGTTACCTGACTAGCGGGGATGAGACCCAGTACTTC
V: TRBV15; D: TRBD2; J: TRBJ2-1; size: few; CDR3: CATSRERGVYNEQFF; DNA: TGTGCCACCAGCAGAGAGCGGGGGGTCTACAATGAGCAGTTCTTC
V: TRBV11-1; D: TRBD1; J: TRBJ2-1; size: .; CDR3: CASSPWTGRYTNEQFF; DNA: TGTGCCAGCAGCCCTTGGACAGGGAGATATACTAATGAGCAGTTCTTC
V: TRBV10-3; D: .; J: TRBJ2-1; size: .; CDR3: CAISPDQIGYNEQFF; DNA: TGTGCCATCAGTCCGGACCAAATCGGATACAATGAGCAGTTCTTC
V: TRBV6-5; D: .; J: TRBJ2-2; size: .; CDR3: CATGTTGNTGELFF; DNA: TGTGCCACCGGAACTACAGGGAACACCGGGGAGCTGTTTTTT
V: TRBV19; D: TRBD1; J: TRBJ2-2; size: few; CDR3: CASSRTGLNTGELFF; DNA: TGTGCCAGTAGTCGGACAGGCCTGAACACCGGGGAGCTGTTTTTT
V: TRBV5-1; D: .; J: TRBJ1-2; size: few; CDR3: CASSLSRGPNYGYTF; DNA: TGCGCCAGCAGCTTGTCGCGGGGGCCGAACTATGGCTACACCTTC
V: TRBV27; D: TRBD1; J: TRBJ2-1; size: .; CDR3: CASSPTGGSYNEQFF; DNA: TGTGCCAGCAGTCCGACAGGGGGATCTTACAATGAGCAGTTCTTC
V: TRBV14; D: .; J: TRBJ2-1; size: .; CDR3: CASSQDFGITHNEQFF; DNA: TGTGCCAGCAGCCAAGATTTTGGGATAACACACAATGAGCAGTTCTTC
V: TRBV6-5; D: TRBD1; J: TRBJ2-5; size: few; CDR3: CASNRGLRETQYF; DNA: TGTGCCAGTAACAGGGGGCTGAGGGAGACCCAGTACTTC
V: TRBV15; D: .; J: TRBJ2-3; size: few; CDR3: CATSREAGGTDTQYF; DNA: TGTGCCACCAGCAGAGAGGCCGGGGGCACAGATACGCAGTATTTT
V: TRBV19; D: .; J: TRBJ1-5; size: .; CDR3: CASTGGNQPQHF; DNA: TGTGCCAGTACAGGGGGCAATCAGCCCCAGCATTTT
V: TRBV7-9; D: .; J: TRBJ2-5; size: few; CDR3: CASSPWGSETQYF; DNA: TGTGCCAGCAGCCCCTGGGGTTCCGAGACCCAGTACTTC
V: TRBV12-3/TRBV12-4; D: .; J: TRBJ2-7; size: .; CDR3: CASSWGPTYEQYF; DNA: TGTGCCAGCAGTTGGGGGCCGACCTACGAGCAGTACTTC